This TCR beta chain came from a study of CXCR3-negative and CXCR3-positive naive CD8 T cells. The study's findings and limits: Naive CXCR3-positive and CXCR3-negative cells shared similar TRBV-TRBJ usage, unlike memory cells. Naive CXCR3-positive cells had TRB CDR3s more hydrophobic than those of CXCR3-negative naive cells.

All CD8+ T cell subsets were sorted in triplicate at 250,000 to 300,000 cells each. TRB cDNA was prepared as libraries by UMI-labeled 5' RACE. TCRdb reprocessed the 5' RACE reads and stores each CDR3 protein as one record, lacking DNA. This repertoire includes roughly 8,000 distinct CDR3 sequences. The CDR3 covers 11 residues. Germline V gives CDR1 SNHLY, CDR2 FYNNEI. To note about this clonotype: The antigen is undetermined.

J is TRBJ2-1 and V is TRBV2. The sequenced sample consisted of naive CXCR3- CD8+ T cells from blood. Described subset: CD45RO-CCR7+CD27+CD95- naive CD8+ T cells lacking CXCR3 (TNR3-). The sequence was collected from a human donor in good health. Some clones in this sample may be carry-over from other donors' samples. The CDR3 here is CASTTYNEQFF. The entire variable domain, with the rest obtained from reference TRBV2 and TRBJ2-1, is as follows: EPEVTQTPSHQVTQMGQEVILRCVPISNHLYFYWYRQILGQKVEFLVSFYNNEISEKSEIFDDQFSVERPDGSNFTLKIRSTKLEDSAMYFCASTTYNEQFFGPGTRLTVL.